The 25 T cell receptor beta chains reported below all come from one sample, sequenced in a study of blood T cell repertoires in COVID-19. Generated by immunoSEQ multiplex PCR, the TCRdb table keeps only in-frame clones and is missing some. This table has 100,000 to 150,000 clones, about 88% appearing once. The sequenced sample consisted of peripheral blood. These receptor sequences come from a woman older than 75 with acute or convalescent COVID-19.

The chain joins TRBV3-1 (or the pseudogene TRBV3-2) to TRBJ2-3; TRBD1 might be the D (5 bases). Trimming removed 0 bases at V and 4 bases at J, with 11 bases between. The CDR3 totals 15 residues. The germline V gene encodes CDR1 LGHDT and CDR2 YNNKEL (reference sequence). Here the CDR3 reads CASSQDLVGADTQYF. The DNA for the CDR3 is TGTGCCAGCAGCCAAGATCTTGTAGGGGCAGATACGCAGTATTTT.

The chain's CDR3 is CASSQLSRNTIYF. The CDR3 bases are TGTGCCAGCAGCCAATTGTCCAGAAACACCATATATTTT. The chain carries TRBV14 and TRBJ1-3; the D is unclear. Looked up from germline, CDR1 is SGHDN and CDR2 is FVKESK. The CDR3 has 13 amino acids. V lost 2 bases and J lost 5, with 7 bases in between.

The V call is TRBV5-1, the J call TRBJ2-4; tentative D call: TRBD2 (6 bases). Trimming took off 8 bases at V and 8 bases at J, with 20 bases between the two ends. The CDR3 runs 14 residues. CDR1 SGHRS and CDR2 YFSETQ come from the germline V gene. This CDR3 reads CASSGTSDGDIQYF. DNA of the CDR3: TGCGCCAGTAGCGGAACATCCGACGGGGACATTCAGTACTTC.

The genes are TRBV3-1 (or the pseudogene TRBV3-2) and TRBJ1-4; 7 nucleotides match TRBD1. V gave up 3 bases and J gave up 6 bases; unmatched junction bases: 4. CDR3 length: 14 amino acids. Germline V gene sequence: CDR1 LGHDT, CDR2 YNNKEL (reference sequence). CDR3 protein: CASSHHRGDEKLFF. The DNA of the CDR3 is TGTGCCAGCAGCCACCACAGGGGAGATGAAAAACTGTTTTTT.

The chain joins TRBV19 to TRBJ1-5; D not certain. Germline loops: CDR1 LNHDA, CDR2 SQIVND (reference sequence). This CDR3 comprises 13 residues. V lost 3 bases to trimming and J lost 3 bases, with 6 bases between them. CDR3 in amino acids: CASSIQINQPQHF. In DNA, the CDR3 is TGTGCCAGTAGTATCCAGATCAATCAGCCCCAGCATTTT.

Only one count was recorded for this clone. V is TRBV3-1 (or the pseudogene TRBV3-2) and J is TRBJ1-6; D might be TRBD1 (5 bases). Germline lookup yields CDR1 LGHDT and CDR2 YNNKEL (reference sequence). Trimming pared 6 bases from V and 6 bases from J, leaving 15 bases between. This CDR3 is 15 amino acids long. The DNA for the CDR3 is TGTGCCAGCAGTCTTACAGGCTTTGGTAATTCACCCCTCCACTTT. This encodes CASSLTGFGNSPLHF.

The CDR3 sequence is CASSLFGVENTEAFF. Here the CDR3 DNA reads TGTGCCAGCAGCTTATTCGGGGTAGAGAACACTGAAGCTTTCTTT. V is TRBV7-9 and J is TRBJ1-1; D is unclear. CDR1 and CDR2 (germline): SEHNR, FQNEAQ (reference sequence). The V gene lost 2 bases and the J gene lost 1 base, with 11 bases spanning the gap. This CDR3 has 15 residues.

V and J are TRBV9 and TRBJ2-7; D is unresolved. Germline lookup yields CDR1 SGDLS and CDR2 YYNGEE. The CDR3 is made up of 13 amino acids. Trimming removed 0 bases at V and 2 bases at J, with 6 bases between. The CDR3 region has the DNA TGTGCCAGCAGCGTAGGGGCCACCTACGAGCAGTACTTC. This gives the protein CASSVGATYEQYF.

The chain has TRBV3-1 (or the pseudogene TRBV3-2) and TRBJ2-2; 7 nucleotides line up with TRBD1. The CDR3 has 15 amino acids. CDR1 is LGHDT and CDR2 is YNNKEL in the germline V gene (reference sequence). The ends lost 4 bases at V and 1 base at J; junction bases unmatched: 3. CDR3 DNA: TGTGCCAGCAGCCGGCGACAGGGGAACACCGGGGAGCTGTTTTTT. Protein product: CASSRRQGNTGELFF.

The chain joins TRBV4-2 to TRBJ1-2, with D possibly TRBD1 on 5 matching bases. V was cut by 0 bases and J by 2 bases, with 10 bases left in between. CDR1 and CDR2 from the germline V gene are LGHNA and YNFKEQ. The CDR3 length is 15 residues. The CDR3 is CASSQEGLLNYGYTF. CDR3 DNA: TGTGCCAGCAGCCAAGAGGGGCTCTTGAACTATGGCTACACCTTC.

This clone was detected only once. The rearrangement uses TRBV28 and TRBJ2-5; 8 bases match TRBD1. The CDR3 is 19 amino acids. The V and J ends lost 2 bases and 1 base, in that order; junction bases with no gene match: 15. The germline V gene encodes CDR1 MDHEN and CDR2 SYDVKM. CDR3 nucleotides: TGTGCCAGCAGTTTAAGCTTCAGGACAGGGATTGGGATCCAAGAGACCCAGTACTTC. The encoded protein is CASSLSFRTGIGIQETQYF. Based on the CDR3 plus reference TRBV28 and TRBJ2-5, the full variable domain is DVKVTQSSRYLVKRTGEKVFLECVQDMDHENMFWYRQDPGLGLRLIYFSYDVKMKEKGDIPEGYSVSREKKERFSLILESASTNQTSMYLCASSLSFRTGIGIQETQYFGPGTRLLVL.

This chain uses TRBV19 with TRBJ1-4, with D tentatively TRBD1 (6 bases). Germline V gives CDR1 LNHDA, CDR2 SQIVND (reference sequence). With 5 bases removed from V and 7 bases from J, the gap between germline ends came to 17 bases. The CDR3 has 15 amino acids. This CDR3 is CASSSRQAPREKLFF. The CDR3 nucleotides read TGTGCCAGTAGTTCCCGACAGGCCCCACGTGAAAAACTGTTTTTT.

The chain is built from TRBV5-1 and TRBJ1-1, with D perhaps matching TRBD1 (5 bases). The germline V gene has CDR1 SGHRS and CDR2 YFSETQ. Trimming left V 5 bases short and J 6 bases short, with 17 bases between. The CDR3 is made up of 14 amino acids. The CDR3 here is CASSTAVSGSEAFF. DNA for the CDR3: TGCGCCAGCAGTACCGCCGTTTCAGGGTCTGAAGCTTTCTTT.

The chain uses TRBV3-1 (or the pseudogene TRBV3-2) and TRBJ1-2, with 7 bases identical to TRBD1. The ends lost 1 base at V and 6 bases at J; junction bases unmatched: 8. The CDR3 is made up of 15 amino acids. The germline gives CDR1 LGHDT, CDR2 YNNKEL (reference sequence). The CDR3 region is CASSQVATGRHGYTF. The DNA for the CDR3 is TGTGCCAGCAGCCAAGTGGCGACAGGGAGGCATGGCTACACCTTC.

The chain couples TRBV9 to TRBJ2-2; TRBD1 might be the D (6 bases). This CDR3 is 14 amino acids long. Per germline, CDR1 SGDLS and CDR2 YYNGEE. Trimming removed 3 bases at V and 1 base at J, with 7 bases between. CDR3 DNA: TGTGCCAGCAGCGCGACAGGGAACACCGGGGAGCTGTTTTTT. This encodes CASSATGNTGELFF. The full variable domain, with the rest looked up from reference TRBV9 and TRBJ2-2, is DSGVTQTPKHLITATGQRVTLRCSPRSGDLSVYWYQQSLDQGLQFLIQYYNGEERAKGNILERFSAQQFPDLHSELNLSSLELGDSALYFCASSATGNTGELFFGEGSRLTVL.

The rearrangement joins TRBV29-1 to TRBJ2-3, with D possibly TRBD2 on 7 matching bases. Trimming cost V 4 bases and J 7 bases, with 15 bases left between them. The CDR3 has 13 residues. Germline-derived CDR1 and CDR2 are SQVTM and ANQGSEA. CDR3 coding DNA: TGCAGCGTTGTCGGGCGGGGGACAAATACGCAGTATTTT. Its translation is CSVVGRGTNTQYF.

This clone was recorded once. The chain combines TRBV5-5 with TRBJ1-5, with D unresolved. Trimming cost V 4 bases and J 2 bases, with 10 bases left between them. The CDR3 length is 14 residues. Looked up from germline, CDR1 is SGHKS and CDR2 is YYEKEE (reference sequence). CDR3 nucleotide sequence: TGTGCCAGCAGCCTAGCGGTTGGCAATCAGCCCCAGCATTTT. Protein product: CASSLAVGNQPQHF.

V is TRBV19 and J is TRBJ1-1; a possible D gene is TRBD1 (6 bases). The CDR3 is 13 residues long. Germline-derived CDR1 and CDR2 are LNHDA and SQIVND (reference sequence). V was pared by 7 bases and J by 5 bases, with 14 bases between. The CDR3 sequence is CASTVIQGTEAFF. CDR3 sequence (DNA): TGTGCCAGTACCGTTATACAGGGAACTGAAGCTTTCTTT.

This chain joins TRBV6-5 and TRBJ1-4; D is unclear. The germline V gene has CDR1 MNHEY and CDR2 SVGAGI. The length of the CDR3 is 13 residues. Trimming shortened V by 3 bases and J by 7 bases, and 9 bases separated the two germline ends. The CDR3 protein is CASSYMRAEKLFF. The CDR3 DNA follows: TGTGCCAGCAGTTATATGAGGGCTGAAAAACTGTTTTTT.

V and J are TRBV7-9 and TRBJ1-2, with no clear D. V was shortened by 1 base and J by 6 bases, with 18 bases between the two germline ends. There are 16 residues in the CDR3. In germline, CDR1 is SEHNR, CDR2 FQNEAQ (reference sequence). This CDR3 reads CASSLESRERLDGYTF. In DNA, the CDR3 is TGTGCCAGCAGCTTAGAGTCCCGGGAGCGATTGGATGGCTACACCTTC.

The CDR3 sequence: CASSLAQSNEKLFF. CDR3 sequence (DNA): TGTGCCAGCAGCTTAGCACAGTCTAATGAAAAACTGTTTTTT. The rearrangement uses TRBV7-9 and TRBJ1-4; D is ambiguous. There are 14 residues in the CDR3. Trimming shortened V by 0 bases and J by 3 bases, and 5 bases separated the two germline ends. Per germline, CDR1 SEHNR and CDR2 FQNEAQ (reference sequence).

This clone was seen just once. The chain is built from TRBV28 and TRBJ2-7, with 8 positions matching TRBD1. The CDR3 covers 12 residues. With V trimmed by 8 bases and J by 3 bases, 3 bases remained unmatched. CDR1 and CDR2 (germline): MDHEN, SYDVKM. The CDR3: CASRQGHYEQYF. The DNA for the CDR3 is TGTGCCAGCCGACAGGGGCACTACGAGCAGTACTTC.

V is TRBV7-9 and J is TRBJ2-7; perhaps TRBD2 as D (5 bases). The J call is uncertain, as TRBJ2-1 better fits the DNA end. Germline V gene lookup returns CDR1 SEHNR and CDR2 FQNEAQ (reference sequence). The CDR3 is 14 amino acids. The CDR3 DNA follows: TGTGCCAGCAGCTTACCGCGACTCGGGGATGAGCAGTTCTTC. Its protein product is CASSLPRLGDEQFF.

This chain links TRBV19 with TRBJ1-2; 7 bases line up with TRBD1. The CDR3 contains 11 residues. Losses at the gene ends were 7 bases for V and 8 bases for J; bases not matched to a gene: 4. Germline CDR1 is LNHDA and CDR2 is SQIVND (reference sequence). In DNA form, the CDR3 reads TGTGCCAGTACGGGACAGAGCGGCTACACCTTC. Translating it yields CASTGQSGYTF.

The chain is built from TRBV7-3 and TRBJ2-3; TRBD1 agrees at 11 bases. CDR3 length: 16 residues. Germline V CDR1 and CDR2: SGHTA, FQGTGA. V trimming: 3 bases; J trimming: 3 bases; junction bases outside the gene matches: 5. CDR3 sequence: CASSFGTGGRTDTQYF. CDR3 bases: TGTGCCAGCAGCTTCGGGACAGGGGGACGGACAGATACGCAGTATTTT. Complete variable domain (other parts from reference TRBV7-3 and TRBJ2-3): GAGVSQTPSNKVTEKGKYVELRCDPISGHTALYWYRQSLGQGPEFLIYFQGTGAADDSGLPNDRFFAVRPEGSVSTLKIQRTERGDSAVYLCASSFGTGGRTDTQYFGPGTRLTVL.